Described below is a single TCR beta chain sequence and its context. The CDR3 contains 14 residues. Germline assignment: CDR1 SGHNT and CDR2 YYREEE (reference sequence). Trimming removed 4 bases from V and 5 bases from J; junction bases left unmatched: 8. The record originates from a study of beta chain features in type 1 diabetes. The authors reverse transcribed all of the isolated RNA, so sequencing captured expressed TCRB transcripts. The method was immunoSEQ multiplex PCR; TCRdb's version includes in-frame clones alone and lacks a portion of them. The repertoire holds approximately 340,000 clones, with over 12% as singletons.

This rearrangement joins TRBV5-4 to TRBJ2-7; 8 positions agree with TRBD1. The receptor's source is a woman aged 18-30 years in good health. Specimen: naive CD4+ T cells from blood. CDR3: CASSGWDRSNEQYF. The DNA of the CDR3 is TGTGCCAGCAGCGGGTGGGACAGGTCCAACGAGCAGTACTTC.